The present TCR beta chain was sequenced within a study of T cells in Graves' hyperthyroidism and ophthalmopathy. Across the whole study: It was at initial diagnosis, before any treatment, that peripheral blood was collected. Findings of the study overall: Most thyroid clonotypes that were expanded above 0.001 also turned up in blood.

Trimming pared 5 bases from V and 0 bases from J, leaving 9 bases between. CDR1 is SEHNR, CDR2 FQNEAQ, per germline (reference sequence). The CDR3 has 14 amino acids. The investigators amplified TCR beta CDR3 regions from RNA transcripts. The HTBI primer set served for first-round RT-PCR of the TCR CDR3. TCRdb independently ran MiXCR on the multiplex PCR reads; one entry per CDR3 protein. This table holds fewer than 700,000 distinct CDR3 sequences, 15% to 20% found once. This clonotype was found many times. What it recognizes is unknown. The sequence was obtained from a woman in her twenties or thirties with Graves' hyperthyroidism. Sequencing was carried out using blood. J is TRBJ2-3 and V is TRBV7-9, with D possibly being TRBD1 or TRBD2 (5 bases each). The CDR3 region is CASSPGDSTDTQYF. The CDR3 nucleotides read TGTGCCAGCAGCCCCGGGGACAGCACAGATACGCAGTATTTT.